Listed below are T cell receptor beta chains from one sample, sequenced in a study of CD8 T cells in Susac syndrome. TCRdb re-analysed the immunoSEQ multiplex PCR reads in MiXCR, keeping a single row per CDR3 protein. The table has approximately 110,000 distinct CDR3 sequences, roughly 93% seen once. Input material: CD8+ T cells from PBMCs. Receptors were obtained from a human donor with multiple sclerosis. CDR3s include the opening cysteine and the closing phenylalanine or tryptophan. Fields, in order: CDR3 protein, CDR3 DNA, V gene, clone size, J gene, D gene. The D gene is left open where the match is weak. Expanded clones get a size class; other rows say once, few or many, or leave the size out.

CASSLYRETYGYTF | TGTGCCAGCAGTTTGTACAGGGAGACCTATGGCTACACCTTC | TRBV28 | - | TRBJ1-2 | -
CASSLITGDDEQFF | TGTGCCAGCAGCCTCATCACAGGGGACGATGAGCAGTTCTTC | TRBV2 | - | TRBJ2-1 | TRBD1
CASSLNRAINQPQHF | TGTGCCAGCAGTCTTAATCGGGCGATCAATCAGCCCCAGCATTTT | TRBV11-2 | - | TRBJ1-5 | -
CASSLKQVYVGYTF | TGTGCCAGCAGTTTAAAACAGGTCTATGTTGGCTACACCTTC | TRBV12-3/TRBV12-4 | - | TRBJ1-2 | -
CASGYPSGTRTNTGELFF | TGTGCTAGTGGTTATCCGAGTGGGACAAGGACGAACACCGGGGAGCTGTTTTTT | TRBV12-5 | - | TRBJ2-2 | -
CASSVGGTGNHEQYF | TGTGCCAGCAGCGTAGGCGGGACAGGGAACCACGAGCAGTACTTC | TRBV9 | - | TRBJ2-7 | TRBD1
CASSLSRQGPYEQYF | TGTGCCAGCAGCTTGTCCCGGCAGGGCCCCTACGAGCAGTACTTC | TRBV7-9 | - | TRBJ2-7 | -
CASSLEDTQYF | TGTGCCAGCAGCTTAGAGGATACGCAGTATTTT | TRBV13 | - | TRBJ2-3 | -
CASSLVGRGWNTEAFF | TGTGCCAGCAGCTTAGTGGGGCGGGGATGGAACACTGAAGCTTTCTTT | TRBV7-9 | - | TRBJ1-1 | -
CASSSLDRALRQFF | TGTGCCAGCAGCTCGCTCGACAGGGCCTTAAGGCAGTTCTTC | TRBV7-9 | - | TRBJ2-1 | TRBD1
CSVEGGLASGVSYNEQFF | TGCAGCGTTGAAGGGGGGTTGGCTAGCGGGGTTTCCTACAATGAGCAGTTCTTC | TRBV29-1 | once | TRBJ2-1 | TRBD2
CASSPRQGGSDTQYF | TGCGCCAGCAGCCCCCGACAGGGTGGGTCCGATACGCAGTATTTT | TRBV4-1 | - | TRBJ2-3 | TRBD1
CASSISGSGDEQFF | TGTGCCAGCAGCATTAGCGGGAGTGGCGATGAGCAGTTCTTC | TRBV7-6 | - | TRBJ2-1 | TRBD2
CSAADGTYEQYF | TGCAGTGCCGCGGACGGAACCTACGAGCAGTACTTC | TRBV20-1 | - | TRBJ2-7 | -